The 19 T cell receptor beta chains given below trace back to one sample, sequenced in a study of shared clonotypes between healthy human individuals. Generated by immunoSEQ multiplex PCR, the TCRdb table keeps only in-frame clones and is missing some. The sample records millions of clones, approximately 94% being singletons. In the naive CD8 group, cells lacked CD45RO and were positively selected for CCR7, so terminally differentiated effector memory CD45RA+ cells were left out. The sequenced sample was naive CD8+ T cells from PBMCs. Every receptor here comes from a man between 18 and 35 years old in good health. Some clones in this sample may be carry-over from other donors' samples.

This clone appeared once. This rearrangement joins TRBV5-1 to TRBJ2-1; 8 nucleotides line up with TRBD2. Germline trimming cut 2 bases from V and 6 bases from J; bases unmatched to any gene: 4. This CDR3 has 14 amino acids. Germline CDR1 reads SGHRS; CDR2 reads YFSETQ. The chain's CDR3 is CASSFSGGGNEQFF. In DNA, the CDR3 is TGCGCCAGCAGCTTCTCGGGAGGGGGCAATGAGCAGTTCTTC.

The chain has TRBV27 and TRBJ2-2; tentative D call: TRBD1 (6 bases). The V gene's germline CDR1 is MNHEY and CDR2 SMNVEV (reference sequence). With 8 bases removed from V and 6 bases from J, the gap between germline ends came to 13 bases. The CDR3 contains 13 residues. This CDR3 is CASSGQRAGELFF. Here the CDR3 DNA reads TGTGCCAGCTCCGGACAGAGGGCCGGGGAGCTGTTTTTT.

CDR3 amino acids: CASRSRGAIFYGYTF. DNA for the CDR3: TGTGCCAGCAGATCGAGGGGCGCGATCTTCTATGGCTACACCTTC. V usage is TRBV7-2 and J usage is TRBJ1-2, with D possibly matching TRBD1 (5 bases). Trimming stripped 6 bases from V and 4 bases from J, with 18 bases between. The CDR3 extends over 15 amino acids. Germline CDR1 SGHTA, CDR2 FQGNSA. The whole variable domain, remainder taken from reference TRBV7-2 and TRBJ1-2, is GAGVSQSPSNKVTEKGKDVELRCDPISGHTALYWYRQSLGQGLEFLIYFQGNSAPDKSGLPSDRFSAERTGGSVSTLTIQRTQQEDSAVYLCASRSRGAIFYGYTFGSGTRLTVV.

The chain uses TRBV11-2 and TRBJ2-1; 9 positions match TRBD1. Germline V lookup: CDR1 SGHAT, CDR2 FQNNGV. V was pared by 4 bases and J by 7 bases, with 8 bases of the junction left unmatched. The CDR3 covers 15 residues. This CDR3 reads CASSWAGTGLNEQFF. The CDR3 nucleotides are TGTGCCAGCAGCTGGGCCGGGACAGGGCTGAATGAGCAGTTCTTC. Variable domain in full (rest from reference TRBV11-2 and TRBJ2-1): EAGVAQSPRYKIIEKRQSVAFWCNPISGHATLYWYQQILGQGPKLLIQFQNNGVVDDSQLPKDRFSAERLKGVDSTLKIQPAKLEDSAVYLCASSWAGTGLNEQFFGPGTRLTVL.

The chain links TRBV7-9 to TRBJ2-6, with TRBD1 identical over 9 bases. Germline CDR1 SEHNR, CDR2 FQNEAQ (reference sequence). The CDR3 length is 15 residues. Losses at the gene ends were 2 bases for V and 13 bases for J; bases not matched to a gene: 9. CDR3 sequence reads: CASSLSKTGGEVLTF. The CDR3, as DNA: TGTGCCAGCAGCTTAAGCAAGACAGGGGGAGAAGTCCTGACTTTC.

The rearrangement links TRBV15 to TRBJ2-5, with D perhaps being TRBD1 or TRBD2 (5 bases each). This CDR3 spans 13 amino acids. In germline, CDR1 is LNHNV, CDR2 YYDKDF (reference sequence). V lost 5 bases to trimming and J lost 5 bases, with 12 bases between them. The CDR3 loop is CATSGDLLETQYF. CDR3 in DNA: TGTGCCACCAGCGGGGACCTGCTGGAGACCCAGTACTTC.

The chain employs TRBV28 and TRBJ2-7; TRBD1 matches 7 bases. Per the germline V gene, CDR1 is MDHEN and CDR2 is SYDVKM. V was pared by 3 bases and J by 5 bases, with 7 bases of the junction left unmatched. The CDR3 has 14 amino acids. The CDR3 DNA follows: TGTGCCAGCAGTTTCCAGGGGGAGAGCGACGAGCAGTACTTC. Translation: CASSFQGESDEQYF.

The chain couples TRBV10-1 to TRBJ2-5; TRBD1 matches 7 bases. This CDR3 is built from 14 residues. The ends lost 3 bases at V and 5 bases at J; junction bases unmatched: 6. The germline V gene has CDR1 WNHNN and CDR2 SYGVQD (reference sequence). CDR3 in DNA: TGCGCCAGCAGTGACCCGGGACAGTCGGAGACCCAGTACTTC. Residues: CASSDPGQSETQYF.

The chain uses TRBV4-3 and TRBJ2-7; 9 bases map to TRBD1. The V segment lost 1 base and the J segment 5 bases; nucleotides outside the gene matches: 6. CDR1 is LGHNA and CDR2 is YSLEER in the germline V gene. CDR3 length equals 15 residues. CDR3 nucleotide sequence: TGCGCCAGCAGCCAAGGGGACAGGGCGTTGGACGAGCAGTACTTC. Encoded protein: CASSQGDRALDEQYF.

The chain couples TRBV2 to TRBJ2-7; D is ambiguous. Looked up from germline, CDR1 is SNHLY and CDR2 is FYNNEI. The CDR3 sequence is 10 residues long. V was pared by 7 bases and J by 2 bases, with 3 bases between. CDR3 sequence: CASKTYEQYF. Written as DNA, the CDR3 is TGTGCCAGCAAAACCTACGAGCAGTACTTC.

The chain combines TRBV9 with TRBJ2-7; 7 nucleotides match TRBD2. Germline assignment: CDR1 SGDLS and CDR2 YYNGEE. The CDR3 sequence is 14 residues long. V gave up 0 bases and J gave up 4 bases; unmatched junction bases: 4. The CDR3, as DNA: TGTGCCAGCAGCGTAGCTCGAGCGGGATACGAGCAGTACTTC. Translating gives CASSVARAGYEQYF.

The V and J genes are TRBV4-1 and TRBJ2-7; D not resolved. V lost 5 bases to trimming and J lost 2 bases, with 16 bases between them. CDR1 and CDR2 from the germline V gene are MGHRA and YSYEKL. This CDR3 is built from 15 residues. CDR3 nucleotides: TGCGCCAGCAGCATCAAAAACGCGGTCCCCTACGAGCAGTACTTC. Translated, it gives CASSIKNAVPYEQYF.

A few counts support this clone. The chain has TRBV19 and TRBJ2-2; 8 bases fit TRBD1. The CDR3 length is 15 residues. Germline V CDR1 and CDR2: LNHDA, SQIVND (reference sequence). V shed 5 bases, J shed 2 bases, and the junction held 4 bases outside the gene matches. This CDR3 is CASSWDRTNTGELFF. The DNA of the CDR3 is TGTGCCAGTAGTTGGGACAGGACTAACACCGGGGAGCTGTTTTTT.

The chain employs TRBV13 and TRBJ2-1; the D gene is possibly TRBD2 (5 bases). Deletions cut 6 bases from V and 9 bases from J, with 21 bases between. This CDR3 contains 15 residues. The germline CDR1 and CDR2 sequences are PRHDT and FYEKMQ (reference sequence). The CDR3 DNA is TGTGCCAGCAGGAAACGGGATAGTTGGGTGTTTGAGCAGTTCTTC. It translates to CASRKRDSWVFEQFF.

V usage is TRBV27 and J usage is TRBJ2-3, with D perhaps given as TRBD1 or TRBD2 (7 bases each). Per germline, CDR1 MNHEY and CDR2 SMNVEV (reference sequence). The V end was cut by 6 bases, the J end by 2 bases, with 15 bases between. The CDR3 totals 15 residues. This chain's CDR3 is CASRQGGGITDTQYF. The CDR3 bases are TGTGCCAGCAGGCAGGGGGGGGGTATCACAGATACGCAGTATTTT.

The chain is built from TRBV4-1 and TRBJ2-7; D possibly corresponds to TRBD2 (6 bases). The length of the CDR3 is 16 residues. Looked up from germline, CDR1 is MGHRA and CDR2 is YSYEKL. V lost 4 bases and J 0 bases, leaving 16 bases between the germline ends. The CDR3 here is CASSPFGSRISYEQYF. The CDR3 DNA is TGCGCCAGCAGCCCGTTCGGGAGTCGGATCTCCTACGAGCAGTACTTC.

The chain recombines TRBV2 with TRBJ2-1; D may correspond to TRBD1 or TRBD2 (5 bases each). The CDR3 length is 17 residues. V lost 6 bases to trimming and J lost 4 bases, with 22 bases between them. The germline V gene has CDR1 SNHLY and CDR2 FYNNEI. CDR3 loop: CASSGPGTPPPYNEQFF. The CDR3 region has the DNA TGTGCCAGCAGCGGTCCCGGGACCCCACCCCCTTACAATGAGCAGTTCTTC.

The V gene is TRBV7-6, the J gene TRBJ2-5; D is undetermined. V was cut by 6 bases and J by 4 bases, with 12 bases left in between. CDR1 and CDR2 (germline): SGHVS, FNYEAQ. This CDR3 is built from 13 residues. CDR3 sequence: CASRPLGLETQYF. The CDR3 DNA sequence: TGTGCCAGCAGACCACTGGGGTTAGAGACCCAGTACTTC.

This chain joins TRBV7-9 and TRBJ2-7; D call uncertain. The germline CDR1 and CDR2 sequences are SEHNR and FQNEAQ (reference sequence). CDR3 length: 13 amino acids. V lost 2 bases and J 3 bases, leaving 8 bases between the germline ends. CDR3 amino acids: CASSLNPVYEQYF. CDR3 coding DNA: TGTGCCAGCAGCTTAAACCCAGTCTACGAGCAGTACTTC.